This T cell receptor beta chain was obtained from a study of regulatory T cells in long-lasting Graves disease. Germline lookup yields CDR1 DFQATT and CDR2 SNEGSKA (reference sequence). The V and J ends lost 0 bases and 4 bases respectively, with 19 bases between them. This CDR3 has 17 residues. General study results and limits: TRBV28, TRBJ1-2 and TRBJ2-5 were favored in persistent disease.

To make TCR beta libraries, researchers used iRepertoire HTBI primers and Arm-PCR of CDR3 regions. TCRdb re-analysed the multiplex PCR reads in MiXCR, keeping a single row per CDR3 protein. Seen here are roughly 450,000 distinct CDR3 sequences, 23% observed once, and the top ten hold approximately 26%. This clonotype has just a few counts. Its antigen is still unknown. This sample's time point: persistent/refractory GD, antithyroid drugs over 5 years with positive TRAb. Preparation of the TCR library used RNA extracted from PBMCs. Into tubes containing EDTA, 8 to 9.5 milliliters of peripheral blood were drawn.

The source was peripheral blood mononuclear cells (PBMCs), collected when the disease was refractory, from a patient treated with antithyroid drugs. The V gene is TRBV20-1, the J gene TRBJ2-1; D unclear. The sequence was collected from a female donor with Graves disease. The CDR3 DNA sequence: TGCAGTGCTAGAGATAGTCTTTTGGCGGAAGGATACAATGAGCAGTTCTTC. Its translation: CSARDSLLAEGYNEQFF.